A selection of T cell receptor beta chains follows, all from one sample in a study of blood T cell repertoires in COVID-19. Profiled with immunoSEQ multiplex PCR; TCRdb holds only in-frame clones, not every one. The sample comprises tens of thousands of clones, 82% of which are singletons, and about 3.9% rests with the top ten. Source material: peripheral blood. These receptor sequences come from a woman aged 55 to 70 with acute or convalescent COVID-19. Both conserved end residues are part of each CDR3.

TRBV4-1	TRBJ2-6	CASSPLGGGANVLTF
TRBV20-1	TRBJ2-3	CSASLLVTDTQYF
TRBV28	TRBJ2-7	CAVGVPYEQYF
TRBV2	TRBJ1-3	CASSYGQANSGNTIYF
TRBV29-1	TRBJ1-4	CSGQRAPNEKLFF
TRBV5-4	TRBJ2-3	CASSRGGAGATDTQYF
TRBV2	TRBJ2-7	CASTTGSAYEQYF
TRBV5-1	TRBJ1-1	CASSLGQGGQAEAFF
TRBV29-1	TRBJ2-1	CSVRGTGGWNEQFF
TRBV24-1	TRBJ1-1	CATSFSGAFTEAFF
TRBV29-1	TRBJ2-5	CSVVVGTPAPQETQYF
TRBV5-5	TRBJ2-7	CASSGRAGSYEQYF
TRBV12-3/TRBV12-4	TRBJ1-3	CASSSYSGNTIYF
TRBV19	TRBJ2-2	CASSIQGARTGELFF
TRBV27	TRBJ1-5	CASSPARLEQPQHF
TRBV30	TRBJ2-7	CAWSGPLYEQYF
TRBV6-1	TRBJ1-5	CASSEGQLLNQPQHF
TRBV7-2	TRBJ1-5	CASRAGTGYQPQHF
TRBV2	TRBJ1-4	CASRRGTDEKLFF
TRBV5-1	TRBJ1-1	CASRHTDRGPSGVTEAFF
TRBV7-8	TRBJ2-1	CASSSQRIVSYNEQFF
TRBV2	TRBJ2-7	CASSEEGLAGGEQYF
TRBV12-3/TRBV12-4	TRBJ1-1	CASTSTGKAEAFF
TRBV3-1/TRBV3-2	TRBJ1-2	CATGGTYNYGYTF
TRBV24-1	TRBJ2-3	CATSEFRVGGTDTQYF
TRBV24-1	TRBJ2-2	CATSERGAGELFF
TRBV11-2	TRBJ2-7	CASSLVLAGGYEQYF
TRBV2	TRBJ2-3	CASRDRDRGTDTQYF
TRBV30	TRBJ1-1	CAWNRGPRTEAFF
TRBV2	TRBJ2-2	CASSLLGQGAGELFF
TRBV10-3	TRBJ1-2	CAISERGTVEGGYTF
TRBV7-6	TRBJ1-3	CASSLGQGLSGNTIYF
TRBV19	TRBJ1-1	CASSPMTPGNTEAFF
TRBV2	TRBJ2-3	CASSLGGTTDTQYF
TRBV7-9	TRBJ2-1	CASSRGGAHNEQFF
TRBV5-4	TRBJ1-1	CASIDPATGGTEAFF
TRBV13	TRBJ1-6	CASSLRTGFFNSPLHF
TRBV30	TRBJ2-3	CAWSVRGTDTQYF
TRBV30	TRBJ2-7	CAWSVPRGGGLEQYF
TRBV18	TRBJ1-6	CASSPTTGTGSPLHF
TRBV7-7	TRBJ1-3	CASSSRQGDTIYF